Sequencing of this T cell receptor beta chain was carried out in a study of blood T cell repertoires in COVID-19. About the study: Collection of acute and convalescent COVID-19 samples took place in the United States, Italy and Spain. PBMCs, B-cell-depleted T cells, or T cells provided the cDNA or gDNA that made up the material.

Profiling relied on immunoSEQ multiplex PCR, and the TCRdb table lists in-frame clones only, not all of them. The sample lists a few hundred thousand clones; almost 90% were seen once. The receptor was derived from a man aged 80 or over with acute or convalescent COVID-19. The sample taken for sequencing was peripheral blood.

The CDR3 loop reads CASSLRSGGGVEKLFF. The CDR3 DNA reads TGTGCCAGCAGCTTACGAAGCGGGGGTGGAGTGGAAAAACTGTTTTTT. This chain connects TRBV11-2 to TRBJ1-4, with a tentative D call TRBD1 (5 bases). Germline V gene lookup returns CDR1 SGHAT and CDR2 FQNNGV. The CDR3 is 16 residues long. Trimming cost V 2 bases and J 8 bases, with 18 bases left between them.